These 12 T cell receptor beta chains share one sample of origin, sequenced in a study of shared clonotypes between healthy human individuals. Repertoires were generated with immunoSEQ multiplex PCR, while TCRdb's copy carries only in-frame clones and drops some. The data contain approximately 110,000 clones, about 70% of them seen just once; the ten biggest clones take up about 24%. The sample was memory CD8+ T cells sorted from blood. Stated subset: CD45RO+ cells pooled with CCR7-negative TemRA cells. The receptors originated from a woman aged 25 to 39 in good health.

The V call is TRBV29-1, the J call TRBJ1-1; no reliable D call. CDR1 and CDR2 from the germline V gene are SQVTM and ANQGSEA. The length of the CDR3 is 14 residues. V lost 3 bases and J lost 3, with 14 bases in between. This chain's CDR3 is CSVDFYRWDTEAFF. The CDR3, as DNA: TGCAGCGTTGACTTTTATAGGTGGGACACTGAAGCTTTCTTT.

This chain links TRBV5-6 with TRBJ2-7; D may be TRBD2 (6 bases). V was clipped by 6 bases and J by 4 bases, with 17 bases between them. Per the germline V gene, CDR1 is SGHDT and CDR2 is YYEEEE. The CDR3 is 14 amino acids. This CDR3 reads CASTLEGESYEQYF. Here the CDR3 DNA reads TGTGCCAGCACCCTGGAGGGAGAATCTTACGAGCAGTACTTC.

A word on this clone: The sample holds other DNA sequences that translate to the same CDR3. This chain links TRBV29-1 with TRBJ2-7; weak D call: TRBD1 (6 bases). From germline, CDR1 is SQVTM and CDR2 ANQGSEA. The CDR3 contains 13 residues. The V and J ends lost 4 bases and 6 bases respectively, with 16 bases between them. The DNA of the CDR3 is TGCAGCGTTGGATCAGGGGAAGGCGGCGAGCAGTACTTC. Translation: CSVGSGEGGEQYF.

This clone was picked up a small number of times. The rearrangement joins TRBV9 to TRBJ2-7, with 11 bases aligning to TRBD1. The CDR3 spans 15 residues. V lost 4 bases and J lost 7; bases outside the gene matches: 10. Germline CDR1 reads SGDLS; CDR2 reads YYNGEE. CDR3 sequence: CASSLGGTGGSEQYF. CDR3 nucleotide sequence: TGTGCCAGCAGCCTAGGAGGGACAGGGGGGTCTGAGCAGTACTTC.

The V and J genes are TRBV4-1 and TRBJ2-7, with 7 bases that match TRBD2. The germline CDR1 and CDR2 sequences are MGHRA and YSYEKL. The CDR3 has 17 residues. V dropped 3 bases and J dropped 2; count of bases not matched to a gene: 13. CDR3 residues: CASSHRSGLVRTYEQYF. CDR3 DNA: TGCGCCAGCAGCCACCGATCCGGACTAGTGAGGACCTACGAGCAGTACTTC.

The chain uses TRBV27 and TRBJ1-5; no definite D call. Trimming cost V 2 bases and J 3 bases, with 14 bases left between them. CDR1 and CDR2 (germline): MNHEY, SMNVEV (reference sequence). CDR3 size: 16 residues. CDR3 loop: CASSLVWGRDNQPQHF. The CDR3 DNA sequence: TGTGCCAGCAGTTTAGTCTGGGGTCGGGACAATCAGCCCCAGCATTTT.

CDR3 region: CASSYTRLGLREQFF. The CDR3, as DNA: TGCGCCAGCAGCTACACTAGGTTAGGCCTTCGGGAGCAGTTCTTC. This sequence joins TRBV5-1 and TRBJ2-1; D possibly corresponds to TRBD2 (5 bases). CDR1 is SGHRS and CDR2 is YFSETQ in the germline V gene. This CDR3 contains 15 residues. V was clipped by 3 bases and J by 10 bases, with 20 bases between them.

The rearrangement uses TRBV10-2 and TRBJ2-5; perhaps TRBD2 as D (5 bases). TRBJ2-7 matches the DNA end more closely, so the J call is doubtful. The CDR3 length is 12 residues. Germline assignment: CDR1 WSHSY and CDR2 SAAADI. The CDR3 DNA follows: TGCGCCAGCGGAAGAGGGAACTACGAGCAGTACTTC. This encodes CASGRGNYEQYF.

The rearrangement uses TRBV5-6 and TRBJ2-6; either TRBD1 or TRBD2 may fit D (5 bases each). CDR1 and CDR2 (germline): SGHDT, YYEEEE. Trimming removed 3 bases from V and 13 bases from J, with 11 bases in between. The CDR3 is 12 residues long. The CDR3 DNA reads as TGTGCCAGCAGCTGGGGGACCCATGTCCTGACTTTC. This codes for CASSWGTHVLTF.

This rearrangement joins TRBV6-6 to TRBJ2-7; 9 positions agree with TRBD1. J was trimmed by 5 bases and V by 4 bases; bases with no gene match: 9. There are 15 residues in the CDR3. Germline V lookup: CDR1 MNHNY, CDR2 SVGAGI (reference sequence). The CDR3 DNA reads as TGTGCCAGCAGTTTCAGGACAGGGGAGGGGAACGAGCAGTACTTC. It translates to CASSFRTGEGNEQYF.

This sequence joins TRBV30 and TRBJ1-1; maybe TRBD1 (6 bases). Deletions cut 3 bases from V and 6 bases from J, with 11 bases between. Per the germline V gene, CDR1 is GTSNPN and CDR2 is SVGIG (reference sequence). The CDR3 loop spans 12 amino acids. In nucleotides, the CDR3 is TGTGCCTGGAGAAACAGGGACGCTGAAGCTTTCTTT. Protein sequence: CAWRNRDAEAFF.

The DNA of the CDR3 is TGTGCCAGCAGTGAAGCAAGCGGGAGGGCCCCCTACAATGAGCAGTTCTTC. Translating it yields CASSEASGRAPYNEQFF. The J gene is TRBJ2-1, the V gene TRBV6-1, with 10 nucleotides matching TRBD2. The CDR3 is 17 amino acids. Germline trimming cut 0 bases from V and 2 bases from J; bases unmatched to any gene: 4. The germline CDR1 and CDR2 sequences are MNHNS and SASEGT.